Listed here are 16 T cell receptor beta chains from one sample, sequenced in a study of vaccination effects on CD4 cells after COVID-19. Antigens for these TCRs are unknown. Some clones are missing from TCRdb's copy, which holds only in-frame ones; the method was immunoSEQ multiplex PCR. The sample contains tens of thousands of clones, 77% of which appear only once. ViraFEST expansion of antigen-specific CD4+ T cells with viral peptide pools preceded sequencing. Following an approximately eleven-day culture, CD4+ T cells were purified. The person was diagnosed with PCR-confirmed SARS-CoV-2 infection between March and December 2020. The source was CD4+ T cells from PBMCs cultured with HCoV-NL63 spike peptides, collected before COVID-19 vaccination. The receptors stem from a human donor who had a prior SARS-CoV-2 infection.

The rearrangement links TRBV19 to TRBJ2-7; D may be TRBD2 (5 bases). Trimming pared 3 bases from V and 0 bases from J, leaving 21 bases between. CDR1 is LNHDA and CDR2 is SQIVND in the germline V gene (reference sequence). This CDR3 region has 18 residues. The CDR3 loop reads CASSIVAGVAGNSYEQYF. CDR3 in DNA: TGTGCCAGTAGTATCGTGGCCGGGGTGGCAGGAAACTCCTACGAGCAGTACTTC.

V is TRBV24-1 and J is TRBJ2-5; tentatively, D is TRBD1 (6 bases). The CDR3 is 15 amino acids. V was cut by 3 bases and J by 3 bases, with 13 bases left in between. Germline V gene data show CDR1 as KGHDR and CDR2 as SFDVKD. CDR3 coding DNA: TGTGCCACCAGTGATCCGAGGGGGACGGAAGAGACCCAGTACTTC. It encodes CATSDPRGTEETQYF.

Turning to this clone: The sample carries other DNA sequences with the same CDR3. The genes are TRBV5-1 and TRBJ1-3; 7 bases align to TRBD1. Per the germline V gene, CDR1 is SGHRS and CDR2 is YFSETQ. This CDR3 contains 14 residues. Trimming at V came to 0 bases and at J to 3 bases, leaving 0 bases not matched to a gene. CDR3 protein: CASSLGTGGNTIYF. The CDR3 coding sequence is TGCGCCAGCAGCTTGGGGACAGGTGGAAACACCATATATTTT.

The rearrangement joins TRBV7-6 to TRBJ2-3, with D tentatively TRBD1 (5 bases). Germline V lookup: CDR1 SGHVS, CDR2 FNYEAQ. This CDR3 region has 14 residues. V lost 2 bases to trimming and J lost 2 bases, with 8 bases between them. The DNA for the CDR3 is TGTGCCAGCAGCTTATTAGGGGACACAGATACGCAGTATTTT. Translation: CASSLLGDTDTQYF.

The chain combines TRBV18 with TRBJ2-3; TRBD2 aligns across 9 bases. V lost 3 bases to trimming and J lost 2 bases; unmatched junction nucleotides: 6. There are 16 residues in the CDR3. In germline, CDR1 is KGHSH, CDR2 LQKENI. Here the CDR3 reads CASSPGLATTTDTQYF. As DNA, the CDR3 is TGTGCCAGCTCACCTGGACTAGCGACTACCACAGATACGCAGTATTTT.

This rearrangement joins TRBV5-1 to TRBJ1-2; possible D gene TRBD1, 6 bases. Per the germline V gene, CDR1 is SGHRS and CDR2 is YFSETQ. The length of the CDR3 is 16 residues. V was shortened by 3 bases and J by 1 base, with 16 bases between the two germline ends. The chain's CDR3 is CASSSGRGQVNYGYTF. The CDR3 nucleotides read TGCGCCAGCAGCTCCGGACGGGGGCAGGTTAACTATGGCTACACCTTC.

The J gene is TRBJ2-5, the V gene TRBV5-1, with 10 bases identical to TRBD2. The V segment lost 4 bases and the J segment 4 bases; nucleotides outside the gene matches: 7. The CDR3 length is 15 residues. Germline loops: CDR1 SGHRS, CDR2 YFSETQ. CDR3 region: CASSDPGTSAETQYF. The CDR3 DNA reads as TGCGCCAGCAGCGACCCCGGGACTAGCGCAGAGACCCAGTACTTC.

CDR3 nucleotide sequence: TGTGCCAGCAGCTTAGTCCTAGCGAGCTACGAGCAGTACTTC. Its protein product is CASSLVLASYEQYF. The gene calls are TRBV11-3 and TRBJ2-7; maybe TRBD2 (6 bases). Germline CDR1 SGHNT, CDR2 YENEEA. V lost 1 base to trimming and J lost 3 bases, with 10 bases between them. The CDR3 extends over 14 amino acids.

This chain connects TRBV5-1 to TRBJ2-2; 11 nucleotides match TRBD2. Per germline, CDR1 SGHRS and CDR2 YFSETQ. With V trimmed by 0 bases and J by 4 bases, 2 bases remained unmatched. The length of the CDR3 is 16 residues. Here the CDR3 DNA reads TGCGCCAGCAGCTTGGACCTAGCGGGGGGCACCGGGGAGCTGTTTTTT. It translates to CASSLDLAGGTGELFF.

This clone was counted between two and nine times. The rearrangement uses TRBV6-2 or TRBV6-3 and TRBJ2-2, with 7 positions matching TRBD2. The V gene's germline CDR1 is MNHEY and CDR2 SVGEGT. CDR3 length equals 16 residues. The V and J ends lost 4 bases and 5 bases, in that order; junction bases with no gene match: 10. Written as DNA, the CDR3 is TGTGCCAGCAGTTCTCTGGGAGGGCGGTATACCGGGGAGCTGTTTTTT. The encoded protein is CASSSLGGRYTGELFF.

This clone came up a few times. This CDR3 is CASSYDRSSYNEQFF. The CDR3 DNA follows: TGCGCCAGCAGCTATGACAGGAGCTCCTACAATGAGCAGTTCTTC. The chain is built from TRBV5-1 and TRBJ2-1, with D possibly TRBD1 on 6 matching bases. Germline CDR1 and CDR2: SGHRS and YFSETQ. With 3 bases removed from V and 0 bases from J, the gap between germline ends came to 10 bases. This CDR3 is built from 15 residues. Full variable domain (remainder filled in from reference TRBV5-1 and TRBJ2-1): KAGVTQTPRYLIKTRGQQVTLSCSPISGHRSVSWYQQTPGQGLQFLFEYFSETQRNKGNFPGRFSGRQFSNSRSEMNVSTLELGDSALYLCASSYDRSSYNEQFFGPGTRLTVL.

This clone occurred a few times. The chain recombines TRBV14 with TRBJ1-2; 8 bases match TRBD1. The germline V gene encodes CDR1 SGHDN and CDR2 FVKESK. The CDR3 is 14 residues long. Trimming removed 3 bases from V and 7 bases from J; junction bases left unmatched: 7. CDR3 nucleotide sequence: TGTGCCAGCAGCCAGTGGACAGGGCATTCTGGCTACACCTTC. This codes for CASSQWTGHSGYTF.

This chain connects TRBV19 to TRBJ2-1, with D perhaps given as TRBD1 or TRBD2 (5 bases each). Trimming left V 4 bases short and J 0 bases short, with 13 bases between. This CDR3 comprises 16 residues. Germline lookup yields CDR1 LNHDA and CDR2 SQIVND (reference sequence). CDR3 bases: TGTGCCAGTAGTAGCCGAGGGGTGAGCTCCTACAATGAGCAGTTCTTC. Translated: CASSSRGVSSYNEQFF.

This clone was counted only a few times. The genes are TRBV6-6 and TRBJ2-2; TRBD1 matches at 10 bases. This CDR3 spans 13 amino acids. V lost 10 bases to trimming and J lost 5 bases; unmatched junction nucleotides: 4. Germline assignment: CDR1 MNHNY and CDR2 SVGAGI (reference sequence). This chain's CDR3 is CAIRTGGTGELFF. The CDR3 region has the DNA TGTGCCATCAGGACAGGGGGGACCGGGGAGCTGTTTTTT.

V usage is TRBV7-9 and J usage is TRBJ1-4; 9 nucleotides line up with TRBD1. Germline V lookup: CDR1 SEHNR, CDR2 FQNEAQ (reference sequence). This CDR3 is 16 amino acids long. With 1 base clipped from V and 6 bases from J, the junction kept 6 bases outside the gene matches. CDR3 sequence (DNA): TGTGCCAGCAGCTTAGGGAGGGGACAGGGTGATGAAAAACTGTTTTTT. Translating gives CASSLGRGQGDEKLFF. Full variable domain (remainder filled in from reference TRBV7-9 and TRBJ1-4): DTGVSQNPRHKITKRGQNVTFRCDPISEHNRLYWYRQTLGQGPEFLTYFQNEAQLEKSRLLSDRFSAERPKGSFSTLEIQRTEQGDSAMYLCASSLGRGQGDEKLFFGSGTQLSVL.

In its sample, this clone was seen a few times. The chain employs TRBV10-3 and TRBJ2-3; 8 nucleotides line up with TRBD2. Unmatched junction bases numbered 15, after V lost 3 bases and J lost 4 bases. Germline V gene sequence: CDR1 ENHRY, CDR2 SYGVKD. This CDR3 has 18 amino acids. For the CDR3, the DNA is TGTGCCATCAGTGAAGACAGCTCCGGGACTAGTTTTTCAGATACGCAGTATTTT. As protein: CAISEDSSGTSFSDTQYF.